The source of this T cell receptor (beta chain) is a study of graft-versus-host responses after intestinal transplantation. Study context: Multivisceral, liver-intestinal, or isolated intestinal grafts went to recipients.

Method: immunoSEQ multiplex PCR; TCRdb's copy keeps in-frame clones and lacks some. Among some 44,000 clones listed, 85% to 95% were seen once. V was pared by 0 bases and J by 5 bases, with 13 bases between. Per germline, CDR1 MGHRA and CDR2 YSYEKL. CDR3 length: 16 residues. This chain connects TRBV4-1 to TRBJ1-4; possibly TRBD1 for D (5 bases). The specimen comprised PBMCs, sampled more than 310 days after intestinal transplant. This sequence was found in a human patient who received an intestinal transplant, so some T cells may come from the graft donor. In DNA, the CDR3 is TGCGCCAGCAGCCAAGAAGAGGGACTCGGGAATGAAAAACTGTTTTTT. This codes for CASSQEEGLGNEKLFF.